The 6 T cell receptor beta chains below were found in one sample sequenced in a study of tumor-infiltrating lymphocytes in primary liver carcinoma. Germline DNA was also extracted, while the blood RNA originated from unsorted whole blood. Using a constant-region primer together with ProtoScript II reverse transcriptase, TCR beta cDNA was made from about 500 ng of total RNA. Slightly modified ARM-PCR served as the procedure for the TCR beta libraries. These libraries came from three rounds of nested multiplex PCR. Running roughly 10 cycles apiece, the first two PCR rounds relied on TRBV1-TRBV30 forward primers together with a C-beta reverse primer. TCRdb reanalysed the multiplex PCR reads using MiXCR and keeps one entry per CDR3 protein. The sample contains about 320,000 distinct CDR3 sequences, 65% of which appear only once. The sequencing sample was made of peripheral blood. The receptor set was obtained from a middle-aged man with primary liver carcinoma and hepatitis B virus infection.

As regards this clonotype: A much larger clone lies one base from this, so it may be a read error. The chain has TRBV5-4 and TRBJ2-1; 7 bases agree with TRBD2. CDR3 length equals 17 residues. V lost 3 bases to trimming and J lost 7 bases; unmatched junction nucleotides: 16. Germline V gene sequence: CDR1 SGHNT, CDR2 YYREEE (reference sequence). The CDR3 DNA reads TGTGCCAGCAGCTGGGGGGGATTGACTAACGGGACGAATGAGCAGTTCTTC. Its protein is CASSWGGLTNGTNEQFF.

Note on this clonotype: Because the CDR3 is missing its conserved closing phenylalanine or tryptophan, this is likely a read error. This chain joins TRBV6-2 or TRBV6-3 and TRBJ2-3; D possibly corresponds to TRBD2 (6 bases). The CDR3 sequence is 18 residues long. Germline loops: CDR1 MNHEY, CDR2 SVGEGT. V lost 5 bases and J 4 bases, leaving 25 bases between the germline ends. The CDR3 DNA reads TGTGCCAGCAGTGACCCCAGCACCCGCGGGGACGACGCAGATACGCAGTATTCT. This sequence encodes CASSDPSTRGDDADTQYS.

Concerning this clonotype: A read error may account for a junction end that differs from germline. The chain has TRBV4-2 and TRBJ2-6, with a tentative D call TRBD1 (5 bases). CDR3 length: 20 residues. Germline-derived CDR1 and CDR2 are LGHNA and YNFKEQ. The CDR3 region has the DNA TGCGCCAGCAGCCACGGGTCGAATCTAGTGGGGCTCTCTGGGGCCAACGTCCTGACTTTC. The encoded protein is CASSHGSNLVGLSGANVLTF.

With regard to this clonotype: The junction differs from germline at one of its ends, possibly a read error. The rearrangement uses TRBV6-6 and TRBJ2-5; D gene ambiguous. The CDR3 spans 17 residues. Germline CDR1 and CDR2: MNHNY and SVGAGI (reference sequence). CDR3 sequence (DNA): TGTTCCAGCAGTTACCCGAAGGGAAACACCCTGACGGAGACCCAGTACTTC. It specifies CSSSYPKGNTLTETQYF.

Concerning this clonotype: A much bigger clone sits one base away, suggesting this may be a read error. The final CDR3 position lacks the conserved phenylalanine or tryptophan, pointing to a likely read error. The chain combines TRBV6-1 with TRBJ2-5; no clear D. Germline V lookup: CDR1 MNHNS, CDR2 SASEGT. Trimming took 6 bases from V and 5 from J, leaving 13 bases between them. CDR3 length: 13 amino acids. For the CDR3, the DNA is TGTGCCAGCAGCCGAGTATCGTGGGAGACCCAGTACCTC. It is translated as CASSRVSWETQYL.

With regard to this clonotype: At one boundary the junction diverges from the germline segment, which might be a read error. The chain combines TRBV12-3 or TRBV12-4 with TRBJ2-3, with D perhaps being TRBD1 or TRBD2 (6 bases each). CDR3 length: 16 amino acids. The CDR3 nucleotides read TGTGCCAGTAATACCTGGGGGGCTGAAGGCACAGATACACAGTATTTT. Translation: CASNTWGAEGTDTQYF.